The TCR beta chain described here comes from a study of cytomegalovirus exposure and HLA in healthy donors. The PCR made use of 60 Vbeta and 13 Jbeta primers. Assay used: immunoSEQ multiplex PCR; TCRdb lists only in-frame clones, some missing. The top ten hold 1.5% to 2% of the sample, which has fewer than 250,000 clones, roughly 79% seen once. Deletions cut 7 bases from V and 4 bases from J, with 17 bases between. The CDR3 is made up of 15 amino acids. Germline CDR1 is LNHDA and CDR2 is SQIVND (reference sequence). The sequence derives from a man aged 18 to 29 in good health and CMV-seronegative. Input material: PBMCs. V is TRBV19 and J is TRBJ1-5, with a tentative D call TRBD1 (5 bases). The CDR3 DNA reads TGTGCCAGTATGTTGAATCGCGGGGGAAATCAGCCCCAGCATTTT. This translates into CASMLNRGGNQPQHF.